One and the same sample provided the 23 T cell receptor beta chains below, sequenced in a study of blood T cell repertoires in COVID-19. Some clones are missing from TCRdb's copy, which holds only in-frame ones; the method was immunoSEQ multiplex PCR. The repertoire holds around 260,000 clones, with roughly 88% as singletons. The sequenced material came from peripheral blood. These receptors were taken from a woman aged 25 to 45 with active or convalescent COVID-19.

The chain joins TRBV29-1 to TRBJ1-1; D not resolved. The CDR3 sequence is 13 residues long. Trimming removed 1 base from V and 2 bases from J, with 8 bases in between. Per the germline V gene, CDR1 is SQVTM and CDR2 is ANQGSEA. The CDR3 is CSVEGERNTEAFF. CDR3 in DNA: TGCAGCGTTGAAGGGGAGAGAAACACTGAAGCTTTCTTT.

The V call is TRBV4-3, the J call TRBJ2-5; a possible D gene is TRBD2 (6 bases). Germline-derived CDR1 and CDR2 are LGHNA and YSLEER. V lost 4 bases and J lost 2, with 14 bases in between. There are 15 residues in the CDR3. The CDR3 nucleotides are TGCGCCAGCAGCCTCATTTGGGACTCACAAGAGACCCAGTACTTC. This translates into CASSLIWDSQETQYF.

The genes are TRBV11-1 and TRBJ1-5, with TRBD1 identical over 7 bases. The CDR3 runs 15 residues. Unmatched junction bases numbered 8, after V lost 4 bases and J lost 5 bases. Germline CDR1 SGHAT, CDR2 FQDESV (reference sequence). The CDR3 DNA reads TGTGCCAGCAGCTCGGTTTCCGGGACAGATCAGCCCCAGCATTTT. Translation: CASSSVSGTDQPQHF. The full variable domain, its missing parts supplied by reference TRBV11-1 and TRBJ1-5, is EAEVAQSPRYKITEKSQAVAFWCDPISGHATLYWYRQILGQGPELLVQFQDESVVDDSQLPKDRFSAERLKGVDSTLKIQPAELGDSAMYLCASSSVSGTDQPQHFGDGTRLSIL.

This clone was seen once. The chain employs TRBV6-6 and TRBJ1-1; D unclear. Germline V CDR1 and CDR2: MNHNY, SVGAGI (reference sequence). V was trimmed by 2 bases and J by 11 bases, leaving 6 bases between them. The CDR3 is made up of 10 amino acids. CDR3 region: CASSYVEAFF. Here the CDR3 DNA reads TGTGCCAGCAGTTACGTGGAGGCTTTCTTT.

This clone has a handful of counts. The rearrangement uses TRBV27 and TRBJ2-7; 9 positions match TRBD2. This CDR3 has 15 amino acids. V was pared by 5 bases and J by 8 bases, with 13 bases of the junction left unmatched. CDR1 is MNHEY, CDR2 SMNVEV, per germline (reference sequence). CDR3 nucleotide sequence: TGTGCCAGCAGTAAGGGAGTAGCGGGGGTTAGCCAGCAGTACTTC. As protein: CASSKGVAGVSQQYF.

The chain carries TRBV6-6 and TRBJ2-7; 8 bases align to TRBD1. The CDR3 is 14 residues long. The ends lost 7 bases at V and 2 bases at J; junction bases unmatched: 7. Germline V gene lookup returns CDR1 MNHNY and CDR2 SVGAGI (reference sequence). CDR3 sequence: CASNWGDRPYEQYF. In DNA, the CDR3 is TGTGCCAGCAACTGGGGGGACAGGCCCTACGAGCAGTACTTC.

This chain uses TRBV4-2 with TRBJ1-2, with 11 bases that match TRBD1. V was clipped by 0 bases and J by 3 bases; unmatched bases: 3. Germline-derived CDR1 and CDR2 are LGHNA and YNFKEQ. This CDR3 spans 16 amino acids. The CDR3 loop is CASSQDEGQGDYGYTF. CDR3 nucleotide sequence: TGTGCCAGCAGCCAAGATGAGGGACAGGGGGACTATGGCTACACCTTC.

V and J are TRBV6-2 or TRBV6-3 and TRBJ1-1, with 7 bases lining up with TRBD1. This CDR3 is built from 15 residues. Germline-derived CDR1 and CDR2 are MNHEY and SVGEGT. The J segment lost 4 bases and the V segment lost 5 bases, leaving 10 bases of the junction unmatched. CDR3 nucleotide sequence: TGTGCCAGCAGTAGATCTCAGGGGGGCGGCACTGAAGCTTTCTTT. Translated: CASSRSQGGGTEAFF.

The CDR3 spells CASRRQGGWEQYF. CDR3 nucleotide sequence: TGTGCCAGCAGACGACAGGGGGGCTGGGAGCAGTACTTC. The gene calls are TRBV6-5 and TRBJ2-7, with 9 bases that match TRBD1. Germline lookup yields CDR1 MNHEY and CDR2 SVGAGI. The CDR3 sequence is 13 residues long. V lost 6 bases to trimming and J lost 7 bases; unmatched junction nucleotides: 7.

This clone was seen a handful of times. The V and J genes are TRBV28 and TRBJ1-2; 9 nucleotides match TRBD1. Germline assignment: CDR1 MDHEN and CDR2 SYDVKM. Trimming at V came to 4 bases and at J to 2 bases, leaving 2 bases not matched to a gene. CDR3 length equals 14 residues. The CDR3 coding sequence is TGTGCCAGCAGTTCCGGACAGGGGAACTATGGCTACACCTTC. It specifies CASSSGQGNYGYTF.

The rearrangement uses TRBV19 and TRBJ2-7; D is ambiguous. The length of the CDR3 is 14 residues. Trimming took 4 bases from V and 3 from J, leaving 13 bases between them. The germline CDR1 and CDR2 sequences are LNHDA and SQIVND (reference sequence). The CDR3 protein is CASSNRAMRYEQYF. For the CDR3, the DNA is TGTGCCAGTAGTAACCGTGCGATGCGCTACGAGCAGTACTTC. Using reference TRBV19 and TRBJ2-7 for the parts outside the CDR3, the full variable domain is DGGITQSPKYLFRKEGQNVTLSCEQNLNHDAMYWYRQDPGQGLRLIYYSQIVNDFQKGDIAEGYSVSREKKESFPLTVTSAQKNPTAFYLCASSNRAMRYEQYFGPGTRLTVT.

This chain joins TRBV29-1 and TRBJ1-5, with D unclear. V gave up 7 bases and J gave up 4 bases, with 17 bases separating them. This CDR3 is built from 14 residues. Germline V gene lookup returns CDR1 SQVTM and CDR2 ANQGSEA. The CDR3 reads CSASGTNRNQPQHF. Written as DNA, the CDR3 is TGCAGCGCCTCCGGTACGAATCGGAATCAGCCCCAGCATTTT.

The chain links TRBV28 to TRBJ2-5, with 14 nucleotides matching TRBD2. V trimming: 10 bases; J trimming: 5 bases; junction bases outside the gene matches: 12. Germline lookup yields CDR1 MDHEN and CDR2 SYDVKM. The CDR3 sequence is 16 residues long. The CDR3 DNA sequence: TGTGCCACCTCTATCGGACTAGCGGGGGGTAGCGAGACCCAGTACTTC. Its protein product is CATSIGLAGGSETQYF.

The rearrangement joins TRBV4-1 to TRBJ1-1, with D tentatively TRBD1 (6 bases). The length of the CDR3 is 15 residues. Germline V CDR1 and CDR2: MGHRA, YSYEKL. Trimming pared 4 bases from V and 3 bases from J, leaving 15 bases between. CDR3 in amino acids: CASSLQGGGYTEAFF. The CDR3 DNA sequence: TGCGCCAGCAGCCTTCAGGGAGGGGGTTACACTGAAGCTTTCTTT.

V usage is TRBV7-2 and J usage is TRBJ1-6; D gene unclear. Germline lookup yields CDR1 SGHTA and CDR2 FQGNSA. The V gene lost 1 base and the J gene lost 0 bases, with 16 bases spanning the gap. The CDR3 runs to 19 residues. The CDR3 sequence: CASSLVFRSGSSYNSPLHF. The DNA of the CDR3 is TGTGCCAGCAGCTTAGTCTTTCGATCGGGGAGCTCCTATAATTCACCCCTCCACTTT.

The chain recombines TRBV28 with TRBJ2-6; D not resolved. CDR3 length equals 17 residues. The V gene lost 3 bases and the J gene lost 0 bases, with 12 bases spanning the gap. Germline assignment: CDR1 MDHEN and CDR2 SYDVKM. The CDR3 is CASSLWASDSGANVLTF. The CDR3 coding sequence is TGTGCCAGCAGTTTGTGGGCCTCTGACTCTGGGGCCAACGTCCTGACTTTC.

The genes are TRBV2 and TRBJ2-1; 15 nucleotides agree with TRBD2. The CDR3 loop spans 15 amino acids. The junction had 8 bases not matched to a gene; V was cut back by 10 bases and J by 7 bases. The germline V gene encodes CDR1 SNHLY and CDR2 FYNNEI. The CDR3 DNA follows: TGTGCCAACGCCGGGACTAGCGGGGGGTTAAATGAGCAGTTCTTC. Encoded protein: CANAGTSGGLNEQFF. The full variable domain, completed using reference TRBV2 and TRBJ2-1, is EPEVTQTPSHQVTQMGQEVILRCVPISNHLYFYWYRQILGQKVEFLVSFYNNEISEKSEIFDDQFSVERPDGSNFTLKIRSTKLEDSAMYFCANAGTSGGLNEQFFGPGTRLTVL.

The J gene is TRBJ1-1, the V gene TRBV28; a weak D match, TRBD1 (6 bases). V was cut by 2 bases and J by 11 bases, with 15 bases left in between. CDR3 length: 13 amino acids. CDR1 and CDR2 (germline): MDHEN, SYDVKM. The CDR3 spells CASSLPTPGVAFF. CDR3 coding DNA: TGTGCCAGCAGTTTACCTACTCCAGGGGTGGCTTTCTTT. Full variable domain (remainder filled in from reference TRBV28 and TRBJ1-1): DVKVTQSSRYLVKRTGEKVFLECVQDMDHENMFWYRQDPGLGLRLIYFSYDVKMKEKGDIPEGYSVSREKKERFSLILESASTNQTSMYLCASSLPTPGVAFFGQGTRLTVV.

This chain joins TRBV19 and TRBJ2-1, with 8 bases lining up with TRBD1. Germline values: CDR1 LNHDA, CDR2 SQIVND (reference sequence). V dropped 3 bases and J dropped 6; count of bases not matched to a gene: 7. The CDR3 sequence is 15 residues long. CDR3 bases: TGTGCCAGTAGTATCAGTACAGGGGGTAGCAATGAGCAGTTCTTC. This codes for CASSISTGGSNEQFF.

This rearrangement joins TRBV20-1 to TRBJ2-5; weak D call: TRBD1 (5 bases). Germline CDR1 DFQATT, CDR2 SNEGSKA (reference sequence). This CDR3 is built from 11 residues. Trimming removed 6 bases from V and 4 bases from J, with 9 bases in between. The CDR3 region has the DNA TGCAGTGCAGTCAGGGTAGAGACCCAGTACTTC. Amino acid sequence: CSAVRVETQYF.

The chain couples TRBV7-2 to TRBJ1-2; 7 bases agree with TRBD1. This CDR3 is built from 16 residues. Germline V gives CDR1 SGHTA, CDR2 FQGNSA. The ends lost 2 bases at V and 1 base at J; junction bases unmatched: 7. The CDR3 DNA reads as TGTGCCAGCAGCTTAACCGACAGGGTGGTTAACTATGGCTACACCTTC. Protein product: CASSLTDRVVNYGYTF.

This clone was observed a few times. The J gene is TRBJ1-1, the V gene TRBV6-7, with a weak D call TRBD1 (5 bases). TRBV6-7 is designated an ORF whose function remains uncertain. Trimming stripped 4 bases from V and 0 bases from J, with 12 bases between. The CDR3 contains 15 residues. This chain's CDR3 is CASSCTGVMNTEAFF. As DNA, the CDR3 is TGTGCCAGCAGTTGTACAGGAGTTATGAACACTGAAGCTTTCTTT.

As DNA, the CDR3 is TGTGCCAGCAGCCTGACAGGGTGGAATGAAAAACTGTTTTTT. This translates into CASSLTGWNEKLFF. The rearrangement uses TRBV7-2 and TRBJ1-4; 7 bases line up with TRBD1. The CDR3 loop spans 14 amino acids. Germline lookup yields CDR1 SGHTA and CDR2 FQGNSA. With 5 bases clipped from V and 5 bases from J, the junction kept 5 bases outside the gene matches.